This is a list of T cell receptor beta chains from one sample in a study of T cells in Graves' hyperthyroidism and ophthalmopathy. MiXCR, applied by TCRdb to the multiplex PCR reads, yields one record per CDR3 protein. The sample holds approximately 560,000 distinct CDR3 sequences, approximately 44% seen once. Sequenced: peripheral blood or thyroid tissue (not recorded which). Receptors originate from a woman aged 18-35 years with Graves' hyperthyroidism. The CDR3 runs from the conserved cysteine through the conserved F or W. The order of the fields is J gene, D gene, clone size, V gene, CDR3 length, CDR3 DNA, CDR3 protein. The D gene is left open where the match is weak. Size is omitted from some rows. Given values are once, few, many or a class for expanded clones.

TRBJ1-6	-	many	TRBV7-9	13	TGTGCCAGCAGCCCACCCGGTAATTCACCCCTCCACTTT	CASSPPGNSPLHF
TRBJ2-5	-	-	TRBV24-1	15	TGTGCCACCAGTGATTTGTGGGGCTTTACAGAGACCCAGTACTTC	CATSDLWGFTETQYF
TRBJ1-4	-	-	TRBV29-1	12	TGCAGCGCCAGACACTATAATGAAAAACTGTTTTTT	CSARHYNEKLFF
TRBJ1-4	-	many	TRBV7-2	14	TGTGCCAGCAGCACTCCGACAAGGAATGAAAAACTGTTTTTT	CASSTPTRNEKLFF
TRBJ1-5	-	-	TRBV25-1	16	TGTGCCAGCAGTGGGACCGACCGGGAGGCCAATCAGCCCCAGCATTTT	CASSGTDREANQPQHF
TRBJ2-7	TRBD1	-	TRBV10-3	17	TGTGCCATCAGTTGGAAAACAGGGGGTCTTGATCGCCACGAGCAGTACTTC	CAISWKTGGLDRHEQYF
TRBJ2-5	-	-	TRBV12-5	12	TGTGCTAGTGGTTTGGGGAAAGAGACCCAGTACTTC	CASGLGKETQYF
TRBJ1-6	-	many	TRBV7-9	14	TGTGCCAGCAGTCGTACGACGAGGGACTCACCCCTCCACTTT	CASSRTTRDSPLHF
TRBJ2-5	-	many	TRBV29-1	12	TGCAGCGTTGAAGGGATCCAAGAGACCCAGTACTTC	CSVEGIQETQYF
TRBJ1-1	-	-	TRBV7-9	15	TGTGCCAGCAGCTTAGAGGGTGGAGGGAACACTGAAGCTTTCTTT	CASSLEGGGNTEAFF
TRBJ2-5	-	many	TRBV7-2	14	TGTGCCAGCAGCTTAGGGGCAGGCCAAGAGACCCAGTACTTC	CASSLGAGQETQYF
TRBJ2-2	-	-	TRBV7-2	14	TGTGCCAGCAGCTTAGATAGGAGCTCCGGGGAGCTGTTTTTT	CASSLDRSSGELFF
TRBJ2-5	-	-	TRBV2	13	TGTGCCAGCTGGGCCCTGAGCGGAGAGACCCAGTACTTC	CASWALSGETQYF
TRBJ1-1	-	many	TRBV7-8	12	TGTGCCAGCAGCTTCCCGACCAGTGAAGCTTTCTTT	CASSFPTSEAFF
TRBJ1-2	-	many	TRBV2	15	TGTGCCAGCAGTGACCGGGCGGGCCTCGGCTATGGCTACACCTTC	CASSDRAGLGYGYTF
TRBJ1-1	-	few	TRBV6-1	11	TGTGCCAGCTCCCAGGGGCCTGAAGCTTTCTTT	CASSQGPEAFF
TRBJ1-2	-	few	TRBV9	15	TGTGCCAGCAGCCAAGAAGTAGGACAGCGCTATGGCTACACCTTC	CASSQEVGQRYGYTF
TRBJ2-7	-	few	TRBV10-3	13	TGTGCCATCCGGGACCTTAGCTCCTACGAGCAGTACTTC	CAIRDLSSYEQYF
TRBJ1-4	-	-	TRBV7-9	13	TGTGCCAGTGGGGCCGGGAGGGGTGAAAAACTGTTTTTT	CASGAGRGEKLFF
TRBJ2-5	-	-	TRBV7-2	13	TGTGCCAGCAGCTCCGGGGTCTTCGGGACCCAGTACTTC	CASSSGVFGTQYF
TRBJ1-2	TRBD1	-	TRBV7-9	14	TGTGCCAGCAGCGTGGACAGGGGATGGTATGGCTACACCTTC	CASSVDRGWYGYTF
TRBJ1-2	TRBD1	many	TRBV9	13	TGTGCCAGCAGCGTAACAGGGGAGGATGGCTACACCTTC	CASSVTGEDGYTF
TRBJ2-5	TRBD1	many	TRBV2	13	TGTGCCAGCACGCCGACAGGGGTGGAGACCCAGTACTTC	CASTPTGVETQYF
TRBJ1-1	-	few	TRBV12-3/TRBV12-4	14	TGTGCCAGCAGTTACGCCGGCTTGAACACTGAAGCTTTCTTT	CASSYAGLNTEAFF
TRBJ2-5	-	-	TRBV24-1	14	TGTGCCACCAGTGATCCTGAAGGCAGGCAAACCCAGTACTTC	CATSDPEGRQTQYF
TRBJ2-7	TRBD2	few	TRBV29-1	14	TGCAGCGTGGAAGCTAGCGGGCTTACCTACGAGCAGTACTTC	CSVEASGLTYEQYF
TRBJ1-6	-	few	TRBV25-1	15	TGTGCCAGCAGCCAAGAACAAGGGGTTAATTCACCCCTCCACTTT	CASSQEQGVNSPLHF
TRBJ1-2	-	-	TRBV6-4	13	TGTGCCAGCAGTGACCTTCGGGCGAAAGGCTACACCTTC	CASSDLRAKGYTF
TRBJ1-2	-	-	TRBV11-2	17	TGTGCCAGCAGCTTGGTCGGGACCATCCTATCTGGCTATGGCTACACCTTC	CASSLVGTILSGYGYTF
TRBJ1-6	-	many	TRBV10-3	13	TGTGCCTCCCGGACAGTAAACAGTTCACCCCTCCACTTT	CASRTVNSSPLHF
TRBJ2-7	-	-	TRBV7-9	14	TGTGCCAGCAGCATCACGGGGTCAGCGAACGAGCAGTACTTC	CASSITGSANEQYF
TRBJ2-6	-	-	TRBV10-3	18	TGTGCCATCAGTGGTGTGGGGACCGAAGGCTCTGGGGCCAACGTCCTGACTTTC	CAISGVGTEGSGANVLTF
TRBJ1-1	-	-	TRBV2	15	TGTGCCAGCAGCCAAGTTGCAGGGGAGGCAACTGAAGCTTTCTTT	CASSQVAGEATEAFF
TRBJ2-7	-	-	TRBV7-2	12	TGTGCCAGCAGGGGGGCATATGGGGAGCAGTACTTC	CASRGAYGEQYF
TRBJ2-7	TRBD1	few	TRBV25-1	12	TGTGCCAGCAGTCACGCAGGGGGCGAGCAGTACTTC	CASSHAGGEQYF
TRBJ2-7	-	few	TRBV11-2	13	TGTGCCAGCAGCCAGGGTGGAGGCTACGAGCAGTACTTC	CASSQGGGYEQYF
TRBJ1-2	-	-	TRBV5-1	13	TGCGCCAGCAGCGTAACCGCTAACTATGGCTACACCTTC	CASSVTANYGYTF
TRBJ2-3	TRBD1	-	TRBV25-1	14	TGTGCCAGCAGTGTAAACAGGGGAGCCAATACGCAGTATTTT	CASSVNRGANTQYF
TRBJ1-2	-	-	TRBV25-1	13	TGTGCCAGCAGTGACAGGGCCTCCTATGGCTACACCTTC	CASSDRASYGYTF
TRBJ1-1	TRBD1	many	TRBV7-2	12	TGTGCCAGCAGCTTAGATCGGGGACAGGCTTTCTTT	CASSLDRGQAFF
TRBJ1-2	-	-	TRBV2	13	TGTGCCAGCAGTCTCAAAGCTAACTATGGCTACACCTTC	CASSLKANYGYTF
TRBJ1-2	-	-	TRBV29-1	12	TGCAGCGTTGAAGATCCTGGAGGGGGATTTGTCTTC	CSVEDPGGGFVF
TRBJ2-7	TRBD1	few	TRBV7-9	15	TGTGCCAGTAGTCCCGGGACAGGGGGGCCAAACGAGCAGTACTTC	CASSPGTGGPNEQYF
TRBJ2-7	-	many	TRBV6-6	11	TGTGCCAGCAGTAGCCTCTACGAGCAGTACTTC	CASSSLYEQYF
TRBJ2-2	-	once	TRBV24-1	11	TGTGCCACCAGTGATACGCGGGAGCTGTTTTTT	CATSDTRELFF
TRBJ1-4	-	many	TRBV7-2	14	TGTGCCAGCAGCCCTCCGGGGATGCGTGAAAAACTGTTTTTT	CASSPPGMREKLFF
TRBJ2-5	-	few	TRBV12-3/TRBV12-4	13	TGTGCCAGCAGTGGACTGGTACAAGAGACCCAGTACTTC	CASSGLVQETQYF
TRBJ2-5	-	few	TRBV5-6	14	TGTGCCAGCAGCCTGATCGCAGGGAGAGAGACCCAGTACTTC	CASSLIAGRETQYF
TRBJ1-2	-	many	TRBV15	15	TGTGCCACCAGCAGAGATCGGGGGGGAGCGCCGGGCTACACCTTC	CATSRDRGGAPGYTF
TRBJ2-2	-	many	TRBV29-1	14	TGCAGCGTTGTCTGGGGTTCGAACACCGGGGAGCTGTTTTTT	CSVVWGSNTGELFF
TRBJ2-7	-	few	TRBV7-9	13	TGTGCCAGCAGCCCGGACGGACGCTACGAGCAGTACTTC	CASSPDGRYEQYF
TRBJ1-6	-	few	TRBV7-9	15	TGTGCCAGCAGCACCTTTGGGGGGGTTGATTCACCCCTCCACTTT	CASSTFGGVDSPLHF
TRBJ2-7	-	-	TRBV10-3	18	TGTGCCATCAGTGAGACCCGTGGCAGGATTCGCAGGTACAACGAGCAGTACTTC	CAISETRGRIRRYNEQYF